This T cell receptor (beta chain) came from a study of CD8 T cells in Susac syndrome. Random hexamers primed reverse transcription of about 0.5 to 1 ug RNA. TCRdb fed the immunoSEQ multiplex PCR reads into MiXCR, producing one record per CDR3 protein. The table records 70,000 to 100,000 distinct CDR3 sequences, over 85% of them present only once. Unmatched junction bases numbered 2, after V lost 7 bases and J lost 0 bases. The CDR3 consists of 16 residues. FACS enriched CD8+ TEMRA cells, while bulk CD8+ and CD4+ were negatively isolated. The chain carries TRBV12-3 or TRBV12-4 and TRBJ2-2; TRBD2 matches at 13 bases. This receptor was identified in a human donor in good health. Sequencing was performed on CD8+ T cells from PBMCs. The CDR3 nucleotides read TGTGCCAGCACCGGGACTAGCGGGGCGAACACCGGGGAGCTGTTTTTT. This translates into CASTGTSGANTGELFF.